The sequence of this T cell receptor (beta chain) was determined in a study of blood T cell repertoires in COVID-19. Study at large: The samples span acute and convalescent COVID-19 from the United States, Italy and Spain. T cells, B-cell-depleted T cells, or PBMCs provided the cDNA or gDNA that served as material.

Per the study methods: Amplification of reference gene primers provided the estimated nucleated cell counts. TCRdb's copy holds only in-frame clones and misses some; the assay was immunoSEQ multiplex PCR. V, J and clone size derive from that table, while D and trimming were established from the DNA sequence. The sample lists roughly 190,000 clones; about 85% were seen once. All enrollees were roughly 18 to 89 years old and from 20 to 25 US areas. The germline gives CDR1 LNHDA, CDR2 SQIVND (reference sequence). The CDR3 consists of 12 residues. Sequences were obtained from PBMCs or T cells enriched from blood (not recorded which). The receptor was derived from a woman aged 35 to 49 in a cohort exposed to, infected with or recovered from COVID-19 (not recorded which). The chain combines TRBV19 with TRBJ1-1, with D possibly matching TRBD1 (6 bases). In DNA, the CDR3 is TGTGCTACTGGGGGGGCGAACACTGAAGCTTTCTTT. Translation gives CATGGANTEAFF.